This TCR beta chain comes out of a study of early T cells in non-severe SARS-CoV-2 infection. TCRdb itself ran the 5' RACE reads through MiXCR, one entry per CDR3 protein. The sample lists approximately 69,000 distinct CDR3 sequences; around 12% were seen once. This clonotype was seen more than once but under ten times. Deletions cut 7 bases from V and 2 bases from J, with 15 bases between. Germline V CDR1 and CDR2: SNHLY, FYNNEI. The CDR3 contains 14 residues. This receptor was taken from an adult who was a healthcare worker with PCR-confirmed SARS-CoV-2 infection or an uninfected control (not recorded which). The sequencing here drew on whole blood, taken at baseline. This chain connects TRBV2 to TRBJ2-7; TRBD1 is a possible D gene (5 bases). CDR3 region: CASKLRQGPYEQYF. Here the CDR3 DNA reads TGTGCCAGCAAGTTACGCCAGGGCCCCTACGAGCAGTACTTC.